This is a list of T cell receptor beta chains from one sample in a study of Graves' ophthalmopathy and Graves' hyperthyroidism. TCRdb fed the multiplex PCR reads into MiXCR, producing one record per CDR3 protein. The table shows about 500,000 distinct CDR3 sequences, with about two fifths occurring only once. Sequences were obtained from peripheral blood or thyroid tissue (not recorded which). The receptors come from an adult man with Graves' hyperthyroidism. The CDR3 runs from the conserved cysteine through the conserved F or W. A D gene is named only where the DNA matches it firmly. The size field is filled for only some rows; it gives once, few, many or a size class.

d_call clone_size cdr3_length j_call v_call cdr3_nt cdr3_aa
- once 17 TRBJ2-5 TRBV7-2 TGTGCCAGCAGCTTGTCTGGGGGACTTACCGGGTGGGAGACCCAGTACTTC CASSLSGGLTGWETQYF
TRBD2 few 17 TRBJ2-7 TRBV20-1 TGCAGTGCTAGAGGTTTGCCTAGCGGGGGCCTAGCTTACGAGCAGTACTTC CSARGLPSGGLAYEQYF
- - 11 TRBJ2-1 TRBV10-3 TGTGCCAGCACGGGAGCCCATGAGCAGTTCTTC CASTGAHEQFF
- many 14 TRBJ1-2 TRBV2 TGTGCCAGCAGGGGGGCCAGTCGGTACTATGGCTACACCTTC CASRGASRYYGYTF
- - 16 TRBJ2-3 TRBV4-2 TGTGCCAGCAGCCCCCGGTCGAGGGGCGAGACAGATACGCAGTATTTT CASSPRSRGETDTQYF
TRBD2 - 14 TRBJ2-7 TRBV30 TGTGCCTGGAGGCTAGCGGGAGGCCACTACGAGCAGTACTTC CAWRLAGGHYEQYF
TRBD1 many 14 TRBJ2-5 TRBV20-1 TGCAGTGCTAGAGACAGGGGGCCGCAAGAGACCCAGTACTTC CSARDRGPQETQYF
TRBD1 - 14 TRBJ1-5 TRBV2 TGTGCCAGCAGTGAACAAGGGCGGACAGGGCCCCAGCATTTT CASSEQGRTGPQHF
- many 13 TRBJ2-5 TRBV11-2 TGTGCCAGCAGCATAGGACAGCAAGAGACCCAGTACTTC CASSIGQQETQYF
- many 14 TRBJ2-5 TRBV4-1 TGCGCCAGCAGCCAAGTGAAGGCGTGGGAGACCCAGTACTTC CASSQVKAWETQYF
- - 14 TRBJ2-1 TRBV7-9 TGTGCCAGCAGCTTCACTGACGGATACAATGAGCAGTTCTTC CASSFTDGYNEQFF
- - 14 TRBJ1-1 TRBV7-8 TGTGCCAGCAGCCCTCTCTCGGGGGACACTGAAGCTTTCTTT CASSPLSGDTEAFF
- - 15 TRBJ2-6 TRBV12-3/TRBV12-4 TGTGCCAGCAGCTCTCGCAGGACTGGGGCCAACGTCCTGACTTTC CASSSRRTGANVLTF
- - 17 TRBJ1-5 TRBV7-9 TGTGCCAGCATCCTAGCGGTGGGGGGGGGAGACAATCAGCCCCAGCATTTT CASILAVGGGDNQPQHF
- - 19 TRBJ1-6 TRBV12-3/TRBV12-4 TGTGCCAGCAGTTTTACGACAGCCGCCCTTAGCTCCTATAATTCACCCCTCCACTTT CASSFTTAALSSYNSPLHF
- many 12 TRBJ1-2 TRBV27 TGTGCCAGCAGTAGTTGGGGACGGGGCTACACCTTC CASSSWGRGYTF
- many 14 TRBJ2-5 TRBV20-1 TGCAGTGCTAGCGAGGACGTCTACCAAGAGACCCAGTACTTC CSASEDVYQETQYF
- - 14 TRBJ1-1 TRBV2 TGTGCCAGCAGTGACTCCGGGGCGGGCACTGAAGCTTTCTTT CASSDSGAGTEAFF
TRBD1 - 15 TRBJ1-4 TRBV5-1 TGCGCCAGCAGCCCGGGGGACAGGGCAGGTGAAAAACTGTTTTTT CASSPGDRAGEKLFF
- many 14 TRBJ1-5 TRBV5-1 TGCGCCAGCAGCCCCACAGGTGGGATGCAGCCCCAGCATTTT CASSPTGGMQPQHF
- few 16 TRBJ1-3 TRBV15 TGTGCCACCAGCAGAGCTCAACAGAACTCTGGAAACACCATATATTTT CATSRAQQNSGNTIYF
TRBD1 - 13 TRBJ1-2 TRBV10-3 TGTGCCATCAGTGAGTCAAGGACAGGGGGCAACACCTTC CAISESRTGGNTF
- - 11 TRBJ1-5 TRBV2 TGTGCCAGCAGACGGCTTAACTACGAGCATTTT CASRRLNYEHF
- - 15 TRBJ2-3 TRBV7-9 TGTGCCAGCAGCTTTGGTATGGGACAATTCAATACGCAGTATTTT CASSFGMGQFNTQYF
TRBD1 many 14 TRBJ1-5 TRBV10-2 TGCGCCAGCAGTCGGACAGGGGGCAATCAGCCCCAGCATTTT CASSRTGGNQPQHF
TRBD1 once 18 TRBJ1-5 TRBV25-1 TGTGCCAGCAGTTCGGATTACCCGGGACAGAATAGCAATCAGCCCCAGCATTTT CASSSDYPGQNSNQPQHF
TRBD1 many 14 TRBJ1-6 TRBV6-1 TGTGCCAGCAGTGGGACAGGGAATAATTCACCCCTCCACTTT CASSGTGNNSPLHF
- many 12 TRBJ2-2 TRBV10-1 TGCGCCAGCAGTGACGGGACCCCCGAGCTGTTTTTT CASSDGTPELFF
- - 13 TRBJ2-1 TRBV7-9 TGTGCCAGCAGCCTCCTCGCTCCCGGTGAGCAGTTCTTC CASSLLAPGEQFF
- many 12 TRBJ1-5 TRBV27 TGTGCCAGCAGTTCAAAAAATCAGCCCCAGCATTTT CASSSKNQPQHF
- many 11 TRBJ2-7 TRBV25-1 TGTGCCAGCAGAACAGGTTACGAGCAGTACTTC CASRTGYEQYF
- many 10 TRBJ1-6 TRBV20-1 TGCAGTGCCGAAAGTGGCCCCCTCCACTTT CSAESGPLHF
TRBD2 - 15 TRBJ2-2 TRBV12-3/TRBV12-4 TGTGCCAGCGTATTAAGCGGGAGTGTCACCGGGGAGCTGTTTTTT CASVLSGSVTGELFF
- - 16 TRBJ2-7 TRBV5-1 TGCGCCAGCAGCTTGGAGCTCCGGGGTGCTGGGAACGAGCAGTACTTC CASSLELRGAGNEQYF
TRBD1 many 14 TRBJ2-2 TRBV2 TGTGCCAGCGGACAGGGGGATGACACCGGGGAGCTGTTTTTT CASGQGDDTGELFF
TRBD1 few 15 TRBJ1-2 TRBV7-9 TGTGCCAGCAGCTTGGGGACAGCCCGGGGAATAGACTACACCTTC CASSLGTARGIDYTF
- many 16 TRBJ1-1 TRBV6-5 TGTGCCAGCAGCACTAAGTATGAGGTAGGCTGGACTGAAGCTTTCTTT CASSTKYEVGWTEAFF
- few 14 TRBJ1-5 TRBV7-8 TGTGCCAGCTCACCGCGTGGGGGGGATCAGCCCCAGCATTTT CASSPRGGDQPQHF
- - 8 TRBJ1-4 TRBV7-3 TGTGCCAGCAGCTTAACGTTTTTT CASSLTFF
- - 15 TRBJ1-1 TRBV24-1 TGTGCCACCAGTTACGGGGGTAGGGAGAACACTGAAGCTTTCTTT CATSYGGRENTEAFF
TRBD1 - 15 TRBJ1-1 TRBV12-3/TRBV12-4 TGTGCCAGCAGTTTCTCCCAGGGGGCGGCGTCTGAAGCTTTCTTT CASSFSQGAASEAFF
- many 14 TRBJ1-1 TRBV6-5 TGTGCCAGCAGTTACAACAGGATGAACACTGAAGCTTTCTTT CASSYNRMNTEAFF
TRBD2 few 16 TRBJ2-1 TRBV29-1 TGCAGCGTTGAAGAGCGTGGACTAGCGGGGATCTATGAGCAGTTCTTC CSVEERGLAGIYEQFF
- many 13 TRBJ1-2 TRBV19 TGTGCCAGTAGCACGGGGAGTAACTATGGCTACACCTTC CASSTGSNYGYTF
TRBD1 few 20 TRBJ1-1 TRBV6-5 TGTGCCAGCAGTTACAAGACAGGGAGGGGGGCCATGGACGAGAACACTGAAGCTTTCTTT CASSYKTGRGAMDENTEAFF
- few 20 TRBJ2-2 TRBV19 TGTGCCAGTAGTAGGTCTGTTATAAGAGGACAAACTGCGAACACCGGGGAGCTGTTTTTT CASSRSVIRGQTANTGELFF
- - 18 TRBJ1-4 TRBV5-6 TGTGCCAGCAGCCCAGGCATTAGCAACACCGGGGGCAATGAAAAACTGTTTTTT CASSPGISNTGGNEKLFF
TRBD1 many 16 TRBJ1-3 TRBV10-3 TGTGCCATCAGTGAGTGGGGACAGGGCTCTGGAAACACCATATATTTT CAISEWGQGSGNTIYF
- few 15 TRBJ2-3 TRBV25-1 TGTGCCAGCAGTGGCCCTCGGAAAGGGACAGATACGCAGTATTTT CASSGPRKGTDTQYF
- many 14 TRBJ2-7 TRBV20-1 TGCAGTGCTAGGTTGTATAGGAGCTCCTACGAGCAGTACTTC CSARLYRSSYEQYF